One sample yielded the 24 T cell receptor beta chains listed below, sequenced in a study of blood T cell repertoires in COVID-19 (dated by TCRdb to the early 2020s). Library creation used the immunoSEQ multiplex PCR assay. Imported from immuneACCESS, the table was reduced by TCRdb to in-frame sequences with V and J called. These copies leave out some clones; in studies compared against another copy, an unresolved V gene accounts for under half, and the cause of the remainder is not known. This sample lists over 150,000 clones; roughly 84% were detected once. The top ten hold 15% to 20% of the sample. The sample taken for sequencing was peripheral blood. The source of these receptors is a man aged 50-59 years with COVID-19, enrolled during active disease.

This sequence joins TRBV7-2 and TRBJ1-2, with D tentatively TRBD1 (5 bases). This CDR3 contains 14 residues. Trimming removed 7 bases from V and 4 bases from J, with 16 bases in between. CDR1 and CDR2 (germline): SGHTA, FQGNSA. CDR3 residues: CASNRPGGVYGYTF. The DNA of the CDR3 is TGTGCCAGCAACCGGCCCGGGGGGGTCTATGGCTACACCTTC.

The chain's CDR3 is CSASSTGGPGEQYF. In DNA form, the CDR3 reads TGCAGTGCTAGTTCTACAGGGGGCCCGGGGGAGCAGTACTTC. The chain links TRBV20-1 to TRBJ2-7; 9 bases agree with TRBD1. The J segment lost 7 bases and the V segment lost 3 bases, leaving 10 bases of the junction unmatched. The CDR3 runs to 14 residues. Germline lookup yields CDR1 DFQATT and CDR2 SNEGSKA (reference sequence).

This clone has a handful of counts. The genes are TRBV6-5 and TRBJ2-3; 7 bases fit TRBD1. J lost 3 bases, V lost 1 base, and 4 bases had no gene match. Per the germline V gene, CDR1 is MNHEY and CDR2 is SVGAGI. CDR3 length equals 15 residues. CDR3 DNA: TGTGCCAGCAGTTACTGGGCCAGGGGGACAGATACGCAGTATTTT. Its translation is CASSYWARGTDTQYF.

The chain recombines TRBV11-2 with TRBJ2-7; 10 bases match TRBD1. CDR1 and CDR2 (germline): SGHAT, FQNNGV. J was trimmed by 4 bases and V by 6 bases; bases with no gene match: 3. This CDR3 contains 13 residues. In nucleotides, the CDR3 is TGTGCCAGCAGACGACAGGGGGCTTACGAGCAGTACTTC. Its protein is CASRRQGAYEQYF.

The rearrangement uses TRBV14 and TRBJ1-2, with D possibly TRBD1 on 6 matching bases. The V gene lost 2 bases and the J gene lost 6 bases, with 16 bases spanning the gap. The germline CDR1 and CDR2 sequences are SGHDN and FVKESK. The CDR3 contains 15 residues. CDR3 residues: CASSQSTGRADGYTF. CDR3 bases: TGTGCCAGCAGCCAATCCACAGGGAGGGCGGATGGCTACACCTTC.

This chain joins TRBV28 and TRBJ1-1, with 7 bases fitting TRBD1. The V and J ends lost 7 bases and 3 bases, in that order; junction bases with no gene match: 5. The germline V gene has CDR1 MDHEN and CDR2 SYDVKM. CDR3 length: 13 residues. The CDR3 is CASKTGADTEAFF. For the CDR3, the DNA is TGTGCCAGCAAAACAGGGGCTGACACTGAAGCTTTCTTT. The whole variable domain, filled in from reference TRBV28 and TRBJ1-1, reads DVKVTQSSRYLVKRTGEKVFLECVQDMDHENMFWYRQDPGLGLRLIYFSYDVKMKEKGDIPEGYSVSREKKERFSLILESASTNQTSMYLCASKTGADTEAFFGQGTRLTVV.

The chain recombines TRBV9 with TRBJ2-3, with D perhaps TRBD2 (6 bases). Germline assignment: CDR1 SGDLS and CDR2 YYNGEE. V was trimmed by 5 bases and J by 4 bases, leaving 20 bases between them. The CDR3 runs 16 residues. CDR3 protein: CASSARASAGADTQYF. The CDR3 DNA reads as TGTGCCAGCAGTGCCCGGGCTAGCGCTGGGGCAGATACGCAGTATTTT.

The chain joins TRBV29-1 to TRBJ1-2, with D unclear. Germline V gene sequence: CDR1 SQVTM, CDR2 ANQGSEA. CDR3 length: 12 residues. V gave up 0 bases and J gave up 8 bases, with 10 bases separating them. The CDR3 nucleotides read TGCAGCGTTGAAGATAACTCGGGGGGCTACACCTTC. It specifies CSVEDNSGGYTF.

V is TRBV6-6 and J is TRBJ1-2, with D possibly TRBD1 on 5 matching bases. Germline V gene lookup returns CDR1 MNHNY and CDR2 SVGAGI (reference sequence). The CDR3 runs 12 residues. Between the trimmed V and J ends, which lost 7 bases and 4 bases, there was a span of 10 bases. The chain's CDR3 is CASNGQGYGYTF. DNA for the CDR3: TGTGCCAGCAACGGGCAGGGCTATGGCTACACCTTC.

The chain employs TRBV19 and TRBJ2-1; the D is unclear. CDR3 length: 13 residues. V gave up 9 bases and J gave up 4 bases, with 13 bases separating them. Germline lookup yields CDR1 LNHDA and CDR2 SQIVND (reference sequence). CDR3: CASRPRVYNEQFF. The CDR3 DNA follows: TGTGCCAGCCGTCCCCGGGTTTACAATGAGCAGTTCTTC. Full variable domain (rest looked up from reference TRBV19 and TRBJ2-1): DGGITQSPKYLFRKEGQNVTLSCEQNLNHDAMYWYRQDPGQGLRLIYYSQIVNDFQKGDIAEGYSVSREKKESFPLTVTSAQKNPTAFYLCASRPRVYNEQFFGPGTRLTVL.

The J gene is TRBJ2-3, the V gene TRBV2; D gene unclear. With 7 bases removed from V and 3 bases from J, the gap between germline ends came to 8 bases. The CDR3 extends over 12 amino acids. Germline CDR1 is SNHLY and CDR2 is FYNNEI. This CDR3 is CASNPGTDTQYF. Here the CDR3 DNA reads TGTGCCAGCAATCCCGGGACAGATACGCAGTATTTT.

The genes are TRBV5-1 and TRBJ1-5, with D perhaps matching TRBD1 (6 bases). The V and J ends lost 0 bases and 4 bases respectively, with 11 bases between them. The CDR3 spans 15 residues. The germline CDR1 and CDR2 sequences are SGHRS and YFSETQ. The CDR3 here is CASSLETGPNQPQHF. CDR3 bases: TGCGCCAGCAGCTTGGAAACAGGGCCAAATCAGCCCCAGCATTTT.

CDR3 sequence reads: CASSLGYEKLFF. The CDR3 DNA reads TGTGCCAGCAGCTTAGGCTACGAAAAACTGTTTTTT. The chain employs TRBV7-9 and TRBJ1-4; no firm D call. V was cut by 1 base and J by 8 bases, with 5 bases left in between. In germline, CDR1 is SEHNR, CDR2 FQNEAQ (reference sequence). The CDR3 extends over 12 amino acids.

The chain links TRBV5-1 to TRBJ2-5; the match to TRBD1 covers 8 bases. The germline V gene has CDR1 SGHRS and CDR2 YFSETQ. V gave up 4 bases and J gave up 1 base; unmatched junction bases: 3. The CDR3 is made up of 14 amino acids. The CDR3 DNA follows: TGCGCCAGCAGCCCCGGACAGGGCCAAGAGACCCAGTACTTC. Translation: CASSPGQGQETQYF.

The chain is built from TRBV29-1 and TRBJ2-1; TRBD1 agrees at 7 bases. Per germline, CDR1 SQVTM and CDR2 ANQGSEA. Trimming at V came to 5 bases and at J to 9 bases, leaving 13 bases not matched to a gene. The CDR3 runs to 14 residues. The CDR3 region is CSVLSGTVGTEQFF. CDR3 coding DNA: TGCAGCGTTTTATCCGGGACAGTAGGAACTGAGCAGTTCTTC.

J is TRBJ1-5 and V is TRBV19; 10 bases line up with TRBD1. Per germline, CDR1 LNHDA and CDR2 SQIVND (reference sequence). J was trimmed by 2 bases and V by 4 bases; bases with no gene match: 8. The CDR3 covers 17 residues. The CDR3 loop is CASSTPGQGMGNQPQHF. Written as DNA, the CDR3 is TGTGCCAGTAGTACACCGGGACAGGGGATGGGCAATCAGCCCCAGCATTTT.

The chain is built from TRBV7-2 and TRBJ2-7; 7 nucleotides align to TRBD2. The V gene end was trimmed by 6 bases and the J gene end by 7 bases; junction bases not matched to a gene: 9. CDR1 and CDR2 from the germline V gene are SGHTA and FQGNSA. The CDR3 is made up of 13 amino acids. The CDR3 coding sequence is TGTGCCAGCAGAGAGACGATCGGGAGGGAGCAGTACTTC. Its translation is CASRETIGREQYF.

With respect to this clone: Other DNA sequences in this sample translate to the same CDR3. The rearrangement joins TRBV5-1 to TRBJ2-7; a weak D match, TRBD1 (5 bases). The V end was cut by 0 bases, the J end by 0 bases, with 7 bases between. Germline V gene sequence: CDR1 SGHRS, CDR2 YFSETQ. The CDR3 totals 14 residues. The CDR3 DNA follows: TGCGCCAGCAGCTTGGGGGGCAGCTCCTACGAGCAGTACTTC. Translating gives CASSLGGSSYEQYF.

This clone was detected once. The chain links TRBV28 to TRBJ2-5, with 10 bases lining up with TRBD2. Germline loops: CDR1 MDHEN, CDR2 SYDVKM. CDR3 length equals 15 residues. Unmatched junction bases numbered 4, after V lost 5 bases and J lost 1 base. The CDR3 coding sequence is TGTGCCAGCAGTCACAGACTAGCGGGCCAAGAGACCCAGTACTTC. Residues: CASSHRLAGQETQYF.

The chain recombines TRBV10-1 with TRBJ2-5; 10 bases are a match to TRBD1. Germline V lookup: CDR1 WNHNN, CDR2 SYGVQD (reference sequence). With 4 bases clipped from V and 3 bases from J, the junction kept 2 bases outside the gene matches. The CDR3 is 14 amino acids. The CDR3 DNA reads TGCGCCAGCAGTGGGGACAGGGGCGAAGAGACCCAGTACTTC. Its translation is CASSGDRGEETQYF.

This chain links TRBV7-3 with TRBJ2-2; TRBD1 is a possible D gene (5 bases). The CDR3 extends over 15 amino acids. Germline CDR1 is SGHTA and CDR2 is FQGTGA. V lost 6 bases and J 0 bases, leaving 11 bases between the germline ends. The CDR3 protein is CASRSTETNTGELFF. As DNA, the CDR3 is TGTGCCAGCAGATCGACAGAAACGAACACCGGGGAGCTGTTTTTT.

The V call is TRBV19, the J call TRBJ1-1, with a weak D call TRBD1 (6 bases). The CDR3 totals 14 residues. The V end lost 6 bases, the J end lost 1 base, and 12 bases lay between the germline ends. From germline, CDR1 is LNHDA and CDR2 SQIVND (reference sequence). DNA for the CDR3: TGTGCCAGTAGAACCCTGGACAGGAACACTGAAGCTTTCTTT. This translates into CASRTLDRNTEAFF.

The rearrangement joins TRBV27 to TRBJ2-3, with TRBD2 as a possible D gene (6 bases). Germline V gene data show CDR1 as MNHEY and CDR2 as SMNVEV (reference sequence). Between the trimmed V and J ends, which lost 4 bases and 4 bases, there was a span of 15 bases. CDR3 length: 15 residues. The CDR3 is CASSSFRWGADTQYF. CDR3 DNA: TGTGCCAGCAGTTCCTTCCGTTGGGGGGCAGATACGCAGTATTTT.

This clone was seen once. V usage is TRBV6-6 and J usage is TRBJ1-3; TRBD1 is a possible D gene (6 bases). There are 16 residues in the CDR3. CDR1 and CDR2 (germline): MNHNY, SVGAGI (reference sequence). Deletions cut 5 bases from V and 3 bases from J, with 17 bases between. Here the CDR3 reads CASSPTTGGSGNTIYF. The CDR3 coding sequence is TGTGCCAGCAGTCCAACGACAGGCGGCAGTGGAAACACCATATATTTT.